This T cell receptor beta chain comes out of a study of cytomegalovirus exposure and HLA in healthy donors. It was healthy bone marrow donors who served as donors. CDR1 and CDR2 from the germline V gene are SGDLS and YYNGEE. CDR3 length: 16 residues. Between the trimmed V and J ends, which lost 3 bases and 1 base, there was a span of 14 bases. 13 Jbeta primers and 60 Vbeta primers were used for the PCR. TCRdb's table, derived via immunoSEQ multiplex PCR, lists solely in-frame clones and lacks some. The sample yields roughly 200,000 clones, around 83% seen once. A few counts support this clone. The clonotype comes from a young woman in good health and CMV-seronegative. Sequencing used PBMCs. The V and J genes are TRBV9 and TRBJ1-3, with a weak D call TRBD1 (6 bases). The chain's CDR3 is CASSGGHYVSGNTIYF. Here the CDR3 DNA reads TGTGCCAGCAGCGGGGGACATTACGTGTCTGGAAACACCATATATTTT.